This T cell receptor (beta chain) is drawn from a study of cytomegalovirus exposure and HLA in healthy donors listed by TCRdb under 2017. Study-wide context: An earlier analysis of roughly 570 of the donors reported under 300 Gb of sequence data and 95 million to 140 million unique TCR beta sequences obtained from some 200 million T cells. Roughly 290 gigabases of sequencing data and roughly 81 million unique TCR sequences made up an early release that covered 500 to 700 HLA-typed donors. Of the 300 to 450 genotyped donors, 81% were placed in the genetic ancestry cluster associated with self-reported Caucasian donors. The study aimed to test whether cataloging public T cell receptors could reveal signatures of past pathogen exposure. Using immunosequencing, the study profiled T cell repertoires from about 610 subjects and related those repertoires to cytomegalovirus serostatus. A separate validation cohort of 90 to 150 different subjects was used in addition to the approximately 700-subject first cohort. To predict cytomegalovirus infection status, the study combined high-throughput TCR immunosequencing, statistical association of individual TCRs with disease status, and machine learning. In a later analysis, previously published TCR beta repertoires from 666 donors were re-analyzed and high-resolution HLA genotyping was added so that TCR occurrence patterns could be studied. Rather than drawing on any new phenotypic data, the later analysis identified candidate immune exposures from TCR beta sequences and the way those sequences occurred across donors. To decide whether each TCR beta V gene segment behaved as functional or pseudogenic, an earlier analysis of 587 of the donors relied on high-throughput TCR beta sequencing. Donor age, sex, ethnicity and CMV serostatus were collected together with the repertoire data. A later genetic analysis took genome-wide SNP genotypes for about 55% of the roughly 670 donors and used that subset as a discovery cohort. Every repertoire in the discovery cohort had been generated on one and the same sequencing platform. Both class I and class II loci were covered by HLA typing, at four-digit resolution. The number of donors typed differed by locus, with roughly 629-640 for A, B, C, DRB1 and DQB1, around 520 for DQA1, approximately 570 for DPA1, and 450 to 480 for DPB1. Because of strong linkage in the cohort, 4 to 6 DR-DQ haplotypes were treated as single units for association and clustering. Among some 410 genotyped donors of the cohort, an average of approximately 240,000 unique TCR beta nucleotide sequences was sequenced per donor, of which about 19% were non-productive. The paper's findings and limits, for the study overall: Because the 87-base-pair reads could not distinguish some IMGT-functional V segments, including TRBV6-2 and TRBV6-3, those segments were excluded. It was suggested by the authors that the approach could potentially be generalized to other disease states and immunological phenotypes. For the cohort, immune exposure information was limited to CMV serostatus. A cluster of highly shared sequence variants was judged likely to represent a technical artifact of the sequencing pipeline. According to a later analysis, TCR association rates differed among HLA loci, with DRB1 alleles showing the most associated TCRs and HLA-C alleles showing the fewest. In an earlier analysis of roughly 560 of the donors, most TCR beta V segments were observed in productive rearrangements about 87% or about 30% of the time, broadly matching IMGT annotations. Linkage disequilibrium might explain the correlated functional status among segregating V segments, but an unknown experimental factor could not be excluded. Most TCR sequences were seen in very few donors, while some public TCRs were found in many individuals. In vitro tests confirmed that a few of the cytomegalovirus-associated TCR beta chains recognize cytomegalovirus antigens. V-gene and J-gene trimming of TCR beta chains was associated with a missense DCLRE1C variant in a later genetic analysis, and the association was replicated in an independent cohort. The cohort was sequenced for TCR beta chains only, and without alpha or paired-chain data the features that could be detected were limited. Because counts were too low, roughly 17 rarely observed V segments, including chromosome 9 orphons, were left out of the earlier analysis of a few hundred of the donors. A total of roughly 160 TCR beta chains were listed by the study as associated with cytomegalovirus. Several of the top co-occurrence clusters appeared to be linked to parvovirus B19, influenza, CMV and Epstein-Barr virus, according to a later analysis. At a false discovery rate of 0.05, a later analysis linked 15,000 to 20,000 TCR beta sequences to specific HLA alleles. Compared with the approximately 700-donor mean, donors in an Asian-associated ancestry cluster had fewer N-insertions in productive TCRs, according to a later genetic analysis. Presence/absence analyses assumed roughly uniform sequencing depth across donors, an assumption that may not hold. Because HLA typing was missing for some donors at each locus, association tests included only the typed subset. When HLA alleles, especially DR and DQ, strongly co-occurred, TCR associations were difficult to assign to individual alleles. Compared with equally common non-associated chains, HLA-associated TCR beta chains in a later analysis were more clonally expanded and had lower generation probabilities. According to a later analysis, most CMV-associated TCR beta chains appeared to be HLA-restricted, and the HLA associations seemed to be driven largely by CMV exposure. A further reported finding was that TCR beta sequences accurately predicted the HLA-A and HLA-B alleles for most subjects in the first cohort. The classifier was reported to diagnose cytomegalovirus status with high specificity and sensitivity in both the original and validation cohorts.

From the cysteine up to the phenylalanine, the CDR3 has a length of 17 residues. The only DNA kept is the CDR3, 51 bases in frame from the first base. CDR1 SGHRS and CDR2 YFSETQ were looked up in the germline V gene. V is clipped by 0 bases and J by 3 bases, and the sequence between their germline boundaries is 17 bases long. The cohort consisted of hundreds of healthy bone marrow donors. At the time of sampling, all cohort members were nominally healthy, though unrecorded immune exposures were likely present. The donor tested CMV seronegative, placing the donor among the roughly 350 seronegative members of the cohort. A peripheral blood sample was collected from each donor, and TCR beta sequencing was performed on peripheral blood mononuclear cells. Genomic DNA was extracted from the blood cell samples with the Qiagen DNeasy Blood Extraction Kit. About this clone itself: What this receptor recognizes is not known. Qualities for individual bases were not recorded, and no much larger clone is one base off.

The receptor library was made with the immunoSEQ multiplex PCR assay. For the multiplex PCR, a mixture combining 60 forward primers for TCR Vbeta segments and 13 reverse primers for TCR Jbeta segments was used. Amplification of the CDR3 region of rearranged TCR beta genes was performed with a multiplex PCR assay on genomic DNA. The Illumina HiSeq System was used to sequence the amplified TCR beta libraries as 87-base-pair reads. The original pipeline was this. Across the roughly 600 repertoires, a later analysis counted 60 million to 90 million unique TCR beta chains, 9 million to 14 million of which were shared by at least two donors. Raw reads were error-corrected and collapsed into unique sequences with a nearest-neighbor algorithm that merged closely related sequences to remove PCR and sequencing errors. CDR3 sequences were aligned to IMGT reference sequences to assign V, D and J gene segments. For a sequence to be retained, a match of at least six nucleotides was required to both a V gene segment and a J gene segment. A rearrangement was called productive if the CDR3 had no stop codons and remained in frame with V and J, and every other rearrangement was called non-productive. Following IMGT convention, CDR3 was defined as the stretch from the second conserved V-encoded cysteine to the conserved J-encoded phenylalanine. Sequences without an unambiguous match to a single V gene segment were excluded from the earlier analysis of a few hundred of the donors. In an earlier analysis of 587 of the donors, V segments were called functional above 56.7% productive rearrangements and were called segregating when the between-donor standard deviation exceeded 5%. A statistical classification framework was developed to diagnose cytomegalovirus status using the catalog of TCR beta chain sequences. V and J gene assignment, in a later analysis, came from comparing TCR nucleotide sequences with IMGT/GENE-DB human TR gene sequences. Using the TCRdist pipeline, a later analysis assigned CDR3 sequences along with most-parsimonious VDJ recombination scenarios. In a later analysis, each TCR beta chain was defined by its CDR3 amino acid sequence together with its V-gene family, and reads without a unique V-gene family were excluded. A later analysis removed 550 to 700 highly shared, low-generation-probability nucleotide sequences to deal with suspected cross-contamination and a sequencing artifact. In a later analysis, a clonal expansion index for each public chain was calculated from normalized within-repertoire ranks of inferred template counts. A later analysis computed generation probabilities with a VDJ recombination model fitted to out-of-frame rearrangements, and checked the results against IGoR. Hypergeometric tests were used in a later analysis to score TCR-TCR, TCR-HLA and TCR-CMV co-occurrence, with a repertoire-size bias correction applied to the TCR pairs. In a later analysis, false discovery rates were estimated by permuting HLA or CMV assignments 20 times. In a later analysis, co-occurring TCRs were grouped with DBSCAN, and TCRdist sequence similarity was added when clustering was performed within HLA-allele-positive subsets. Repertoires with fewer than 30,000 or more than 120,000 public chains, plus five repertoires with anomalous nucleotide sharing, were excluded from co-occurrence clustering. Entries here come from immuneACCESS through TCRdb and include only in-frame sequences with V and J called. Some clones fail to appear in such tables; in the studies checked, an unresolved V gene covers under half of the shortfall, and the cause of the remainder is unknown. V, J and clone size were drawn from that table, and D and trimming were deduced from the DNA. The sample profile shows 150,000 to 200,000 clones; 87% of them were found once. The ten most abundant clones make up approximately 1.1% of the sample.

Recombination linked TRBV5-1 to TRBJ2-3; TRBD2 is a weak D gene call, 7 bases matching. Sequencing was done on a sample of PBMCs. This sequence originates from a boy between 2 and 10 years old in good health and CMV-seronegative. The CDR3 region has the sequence CASSLEGGGRGTDTQYF. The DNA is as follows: TGCGCCAGCAGCTTGGAGGGCGGGGGCCGCGGGACAGATACGCAGTATTTT.